This TCR beta chain is from a study of T cells in Graves' hyperthyroidism and ophthalmopathy. Study information: Initial diagnosis, before any treatment, was when peripheral blood was collected.

CDR3 length equals 12 residues. The germline CDR1 and CDR2 sequences are SNHLY and FYNNEI. Between the trimmed V and J ends, which lost 2 bases and 12 bases, there was a span of 12 bases. Amplified TCR beta CDR3 regions derived from RNA transcripts. A first-round RT-PCR of the TCR CDR3 used the HTBI primer set. Each CDR3 protein gets one entry after TCRdb re-called the multiplex PCR reads with MiXCR. The sample has more than 650,000 distinct CDR3 sequences; approximately 15% are singletons. The sequencing sample was made of blood. This TCR was sampled from a woman between 18 and 30 years old with Graves' hyperthyroidism. The gene calls are TRBV2 and TRBJ2-3; a possible D gene is TRBD2 (6 bases). In nucleotides, the CDR3 is TGTGCCAGCAGTGAAATTGGCGGGGCACAGTATTTT. It is translated as CASSEIGGAQYF.